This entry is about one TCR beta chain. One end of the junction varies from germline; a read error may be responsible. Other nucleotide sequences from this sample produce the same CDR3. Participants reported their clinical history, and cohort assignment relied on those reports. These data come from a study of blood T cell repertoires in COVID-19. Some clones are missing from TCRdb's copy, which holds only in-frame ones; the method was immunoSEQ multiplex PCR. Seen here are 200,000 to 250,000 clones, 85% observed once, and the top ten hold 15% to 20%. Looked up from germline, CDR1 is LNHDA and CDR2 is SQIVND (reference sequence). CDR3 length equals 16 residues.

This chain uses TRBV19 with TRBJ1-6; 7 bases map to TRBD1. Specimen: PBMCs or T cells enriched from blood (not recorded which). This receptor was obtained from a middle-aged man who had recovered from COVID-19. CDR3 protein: CASSPGDRPYNSPLHF. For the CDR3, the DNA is TGTGCCAGTAGCCCCGGGGACAGACCGTATAATTCACCCCTCCATTTT.